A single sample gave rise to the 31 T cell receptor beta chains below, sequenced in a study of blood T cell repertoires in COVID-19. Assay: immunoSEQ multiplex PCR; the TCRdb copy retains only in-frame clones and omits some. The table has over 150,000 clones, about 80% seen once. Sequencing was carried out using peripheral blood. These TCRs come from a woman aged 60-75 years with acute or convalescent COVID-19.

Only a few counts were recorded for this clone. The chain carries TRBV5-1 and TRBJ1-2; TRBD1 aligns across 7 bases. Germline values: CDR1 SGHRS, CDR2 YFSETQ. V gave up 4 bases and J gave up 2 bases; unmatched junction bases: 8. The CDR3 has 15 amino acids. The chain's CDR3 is CASSTTGAANYGYTF. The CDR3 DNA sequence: TGCGCCAGCAGCACTACAGGGGCCGCCAACTATGGCTACACCTTC.

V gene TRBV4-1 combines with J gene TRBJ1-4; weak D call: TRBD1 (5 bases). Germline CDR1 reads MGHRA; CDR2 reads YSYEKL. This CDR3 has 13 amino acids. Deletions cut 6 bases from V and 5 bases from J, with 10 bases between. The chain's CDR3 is CASRTGDNEKLFF. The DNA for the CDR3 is TGCGCCAGCAGAACAGGAGACAATGAAAAACTGTTTTTT.

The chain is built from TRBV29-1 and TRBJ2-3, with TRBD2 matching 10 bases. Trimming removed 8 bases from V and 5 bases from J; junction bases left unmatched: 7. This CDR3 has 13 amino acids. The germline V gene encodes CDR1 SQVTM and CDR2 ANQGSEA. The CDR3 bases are TGCAGCTCTGCTAGCGGGGGCGGAGATACGCAGTATTTT. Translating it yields CSSASGGGDTQYF.

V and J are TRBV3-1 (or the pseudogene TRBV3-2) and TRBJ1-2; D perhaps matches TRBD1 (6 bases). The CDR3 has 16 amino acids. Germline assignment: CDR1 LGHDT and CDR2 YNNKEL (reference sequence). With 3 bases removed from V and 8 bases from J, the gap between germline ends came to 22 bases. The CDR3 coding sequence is TGTGCCAGCAGCCATCCCTCGGGGGGCACCACGCGGGGCTACACCTTC. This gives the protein CASSHPSGGTTRGYTF.

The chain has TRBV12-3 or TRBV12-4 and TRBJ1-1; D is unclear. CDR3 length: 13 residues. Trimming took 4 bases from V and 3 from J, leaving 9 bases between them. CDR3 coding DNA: TGTGCCAGCAGTTCAAATCGGGACACTGAAGCTTTCTTT. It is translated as CASSSNRDTEAFF.

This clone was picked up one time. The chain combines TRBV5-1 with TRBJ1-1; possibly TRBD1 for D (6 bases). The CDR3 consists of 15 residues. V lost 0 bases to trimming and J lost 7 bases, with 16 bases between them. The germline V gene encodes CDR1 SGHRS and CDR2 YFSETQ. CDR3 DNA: TGCGCCAGCAGCTTGGATCAGGGGCGTTGGAATGAAGCTTTCTTT. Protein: CASSLDQGRWNEAFF. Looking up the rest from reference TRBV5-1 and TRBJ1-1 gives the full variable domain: KAGVTQTPRYLIKTRGQQVTLSCSPISGHRSVSWYQQTPGQGLQFLFEYFSETQRNKGNFPGRFSGRQFSNSRSEMNVSTLELGDSALYLCASSLDQGRWNEAFFGQGTRLTVV.

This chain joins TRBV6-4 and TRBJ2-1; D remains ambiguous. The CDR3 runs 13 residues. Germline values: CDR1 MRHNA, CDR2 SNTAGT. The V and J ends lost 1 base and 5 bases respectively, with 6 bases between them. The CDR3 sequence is CASSDYPDNEQFF. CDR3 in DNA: TGTGCCAGCAGTGACTATCCGGACAATGAGCAGTTCTTC.

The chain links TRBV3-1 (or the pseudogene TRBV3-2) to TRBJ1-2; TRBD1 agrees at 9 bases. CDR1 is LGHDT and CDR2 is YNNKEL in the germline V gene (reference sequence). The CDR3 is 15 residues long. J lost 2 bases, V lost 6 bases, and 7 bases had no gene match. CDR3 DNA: TGTGCCAGCAGACTACAGGGGGCTTCGAACTATGGCTACACCTTC. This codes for CASRLQGASNYGYTF.

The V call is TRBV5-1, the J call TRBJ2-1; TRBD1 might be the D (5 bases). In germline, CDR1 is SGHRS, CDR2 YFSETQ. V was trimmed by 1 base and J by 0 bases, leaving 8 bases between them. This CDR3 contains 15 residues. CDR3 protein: CASSLWTSSYNEQFF. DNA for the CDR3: TGCGCCAGCAGCTTGTGGACATCCTCCTACAATGAGCAGTTCTTC. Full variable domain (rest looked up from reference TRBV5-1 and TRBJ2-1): KAGVTQTPRYLIKTRGQQVTLSCSPISGHRSVSWYQQTPGQGLQFLFEYFSETQRNKGNFPGRFSGRQFSNSRSEMNVSTLELGDSALYLCASSLWTSSYNEQFFGPGTRLTVL.

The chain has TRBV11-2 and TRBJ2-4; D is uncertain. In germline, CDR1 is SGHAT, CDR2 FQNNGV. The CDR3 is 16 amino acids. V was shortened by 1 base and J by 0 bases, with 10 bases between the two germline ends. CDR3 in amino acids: CASSLAPSLAKNIQYF. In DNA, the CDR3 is TGTGCCAGCAGCTTAGCACCCAGTCTAGCCAAAAACATTCAGTACTTC.

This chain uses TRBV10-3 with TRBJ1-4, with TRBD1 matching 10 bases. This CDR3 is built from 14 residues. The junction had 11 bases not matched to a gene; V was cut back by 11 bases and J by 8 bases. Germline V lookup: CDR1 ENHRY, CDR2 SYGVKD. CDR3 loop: CASRQGAEKEKLFF. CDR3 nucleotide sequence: TGTGCCTCGAGACAGGGGGCTGAGAAAGAAAAACTGTTTTTT.

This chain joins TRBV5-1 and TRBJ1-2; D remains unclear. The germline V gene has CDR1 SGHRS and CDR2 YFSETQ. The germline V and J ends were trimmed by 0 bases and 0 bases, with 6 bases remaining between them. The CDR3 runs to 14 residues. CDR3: CASSLGGTNYGYTF. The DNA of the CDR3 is TGCGCCAGCAGCTTGGGAGGTACTAACTATGGCTACACCTTC.

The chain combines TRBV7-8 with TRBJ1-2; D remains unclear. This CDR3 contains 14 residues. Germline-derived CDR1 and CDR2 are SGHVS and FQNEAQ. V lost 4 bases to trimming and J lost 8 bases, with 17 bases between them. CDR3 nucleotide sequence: TGTGCCAGCAGCTCCTCCCGCGTTCGAGGGGGCTACACCTTC. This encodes CASSSSRVRGGYTF.

The CDR3, as DNA: TGTGCCAGCAGCTTAGGGCCAGGCGCGCACTATGGCTACACCTTC. Its protein product is CASSLGPGAHYGYTF. The rearrangement links TRBV7-3 to TRBJ1-2, with D unresolved. Per germline, CDR1 SGHTA and CDR2 FQGTGA. The CDR3 runs 15 residues. The ends were cut back, 2 bases at V and 3 bases at J, with 13 bases in the middle.

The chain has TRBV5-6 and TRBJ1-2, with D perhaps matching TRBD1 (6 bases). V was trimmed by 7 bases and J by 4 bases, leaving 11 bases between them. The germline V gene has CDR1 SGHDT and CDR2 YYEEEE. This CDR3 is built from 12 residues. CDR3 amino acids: CASGGQLYGYTF. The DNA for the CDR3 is TGTGCCAGCGGTGGACAGCTCTATGGCTACACCTTC.

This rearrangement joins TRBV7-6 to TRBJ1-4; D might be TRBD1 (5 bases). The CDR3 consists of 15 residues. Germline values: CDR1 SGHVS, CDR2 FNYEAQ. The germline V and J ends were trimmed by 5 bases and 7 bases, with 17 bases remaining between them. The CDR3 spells CASSAPGGVAEKLFF. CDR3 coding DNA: TGTGCCAGCAGCGCCCCCGGGGGGGTGGCTGAAAAACTGTTTTTT.

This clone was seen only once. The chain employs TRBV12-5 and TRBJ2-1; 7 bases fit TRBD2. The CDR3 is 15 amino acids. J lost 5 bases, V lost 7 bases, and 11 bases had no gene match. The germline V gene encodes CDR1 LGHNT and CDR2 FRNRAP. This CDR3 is CASAPGGTGDNEQFF. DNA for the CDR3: TGTGCTAGTGCCCCCGGGGGGACGGGGGACAATGAGCAGTTCTTC.

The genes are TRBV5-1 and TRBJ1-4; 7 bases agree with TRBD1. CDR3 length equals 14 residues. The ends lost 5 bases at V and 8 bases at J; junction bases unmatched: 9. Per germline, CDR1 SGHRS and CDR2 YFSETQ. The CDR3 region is CASRSGTDGEKLFF. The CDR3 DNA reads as TGCGCCAGCAGATCCGGGACAGACGGGGAAAAACTGTTTTTT.

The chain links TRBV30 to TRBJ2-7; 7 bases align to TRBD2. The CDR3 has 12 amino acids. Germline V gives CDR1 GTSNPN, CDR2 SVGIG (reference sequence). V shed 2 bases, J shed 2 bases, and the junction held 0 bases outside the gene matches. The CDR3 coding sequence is TGTGCCTGGAGTAGCGGGACCTACGAGCAGTACTTC. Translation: CAWSSGTYEQYF.

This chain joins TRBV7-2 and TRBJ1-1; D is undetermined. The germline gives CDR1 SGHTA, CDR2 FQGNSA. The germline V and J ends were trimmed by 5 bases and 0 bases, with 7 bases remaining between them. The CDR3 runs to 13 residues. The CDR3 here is CASSPYLNTEAFF. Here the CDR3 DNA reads TGTGCCAGCAGCCCTTACTTGAACACTGAAGCTTTCTTT.

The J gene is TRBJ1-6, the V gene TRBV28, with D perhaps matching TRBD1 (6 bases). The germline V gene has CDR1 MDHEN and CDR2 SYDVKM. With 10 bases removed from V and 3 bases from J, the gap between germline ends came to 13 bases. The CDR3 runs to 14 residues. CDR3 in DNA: TGTGCCACCTTAACACAGGGCTATAATTCACCCCTCCACTTT. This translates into CATLTQGYNSPLHF.

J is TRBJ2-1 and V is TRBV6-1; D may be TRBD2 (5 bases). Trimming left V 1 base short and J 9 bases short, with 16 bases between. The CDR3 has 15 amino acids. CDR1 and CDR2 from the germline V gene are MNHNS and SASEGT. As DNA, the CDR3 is TGTGCCAGCAGTGAAGAGCGGCTGTCATCGATTGAGCAGTTCTTC. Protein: CASSEERLSSIEQFF.

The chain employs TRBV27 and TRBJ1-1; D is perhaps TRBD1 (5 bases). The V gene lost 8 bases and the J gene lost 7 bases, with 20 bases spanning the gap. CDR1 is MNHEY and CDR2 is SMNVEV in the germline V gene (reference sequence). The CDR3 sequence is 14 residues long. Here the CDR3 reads CASARTTLKSEAFF. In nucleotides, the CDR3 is TGTGCCAGCGCCCGGACAACTTTGAAGAGTGAAGCTTTCTTT.

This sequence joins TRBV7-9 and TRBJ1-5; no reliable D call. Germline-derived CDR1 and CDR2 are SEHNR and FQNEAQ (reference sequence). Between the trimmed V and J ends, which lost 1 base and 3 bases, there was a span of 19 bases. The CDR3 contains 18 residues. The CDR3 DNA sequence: TGTGCCAGCAGCTTAGGGGGAGTTGCGGGGTCTTACAATCAGCCCCAGCATTTT. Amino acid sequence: CASSLGGVAGSYNQPQHF.

CDR3: CASSQAGTGNQPQHF. The DNA of the CDR3 is TGCGCCAGCAGCCAAGCCGGGACAGGGAATCAGCCCCAGCATTTT. The rearrangement links TRBV4-1 to TRBJ1-5; 9 nucleotides line up with TRBD1. This CDR3 spans 15 amino acids. The ends lost 1 base at V and 4 bases at J; junction bases unmatched: 2. The germline CDR1 and CDR2 sequences are MGHRA and YSYEKL.

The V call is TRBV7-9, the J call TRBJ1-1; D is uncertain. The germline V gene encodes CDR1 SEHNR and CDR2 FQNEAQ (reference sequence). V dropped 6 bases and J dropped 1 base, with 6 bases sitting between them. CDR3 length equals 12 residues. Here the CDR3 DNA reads TGTGCCAGCAGTACCGGGAACACTGAAGCTTTCTTT. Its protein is CASSTGNTEAFF.

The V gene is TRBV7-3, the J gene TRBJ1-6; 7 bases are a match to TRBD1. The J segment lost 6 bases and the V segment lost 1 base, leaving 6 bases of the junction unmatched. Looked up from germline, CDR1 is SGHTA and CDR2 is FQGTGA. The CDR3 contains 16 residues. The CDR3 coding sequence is TGTGCCAGCAGCTTAATTGGGACAGAGTCTAATTCACCCCTCCACTTT. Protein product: CASSLIGTESNSPLHF.

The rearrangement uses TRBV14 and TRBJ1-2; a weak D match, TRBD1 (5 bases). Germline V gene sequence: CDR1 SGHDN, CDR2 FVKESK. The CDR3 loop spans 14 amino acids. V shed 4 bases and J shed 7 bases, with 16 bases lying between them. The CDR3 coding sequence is TGTGCCAGCAGCCCGCGGACGGGGGGTGGTGGCTACACCTTC. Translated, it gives CASSPRTGGGGYTF.

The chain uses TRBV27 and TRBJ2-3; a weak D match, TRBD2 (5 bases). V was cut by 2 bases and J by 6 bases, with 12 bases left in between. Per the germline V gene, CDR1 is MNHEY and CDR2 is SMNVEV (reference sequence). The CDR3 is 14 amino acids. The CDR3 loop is CASSLMLAGDTQYF. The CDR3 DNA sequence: TGTGCCAGCAGTTTAATGCTAGCCGGGGATACGCAGTATTTT.

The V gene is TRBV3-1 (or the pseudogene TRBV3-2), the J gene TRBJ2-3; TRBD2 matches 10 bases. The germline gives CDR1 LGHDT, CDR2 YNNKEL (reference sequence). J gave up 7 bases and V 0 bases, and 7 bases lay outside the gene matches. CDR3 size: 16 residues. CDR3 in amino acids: CASSQEGTSALYTQYF. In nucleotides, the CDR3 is TGTGCCAGCAGCCAAGAAGGGACTAGCGCCCTGTATACGCAGTATTTT.

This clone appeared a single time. The CDR3 sequence: CASSLDRGDYNEQFF. Here the CDR3 DNA reads TGTGCCAGCAGCTTAGACAGGGGTGACTACAATGAGCAGTTCTTC. The chain joins TRBV7-9 to TRBJ2-1; 7 positions match TRBD1. This CDR3 region has 15 residues. Germline V gene data show CDR1 as SEHNR and CDR2 as FQNEAQ (reference sequence). V was clipped by 1 base and J by 3 bases; unmatched bases: 3.